Sequencing of this T cell receptor (beta chain) was carried out in a study of cytomegalovirus exposure and HLA in healthy donors. Amplification used 60 Vbeta primers and 13 Jbeta primers. Assay used: immunoSEQ multiplex PCR; TCRdb lists only in-frame clones, some missing. Altogether 110,000 or so clones are present, 70% to 85% being singletons, with the ten largest covering 3.5% to 5%. This clone was detected only a few times. Its cognate antigen is unknown. The germline V gene encodes CDR1 SNHLY and CDR2 FYNNEI. The CDR3 extends over 14 amino acids. V lost 8 bases and J lost 0, with 13 bases in between. Findings and limits, study-wide: An analysis done earlier found most TCR beta V segments productive about 90% or about 30% of the time. Donors belonging to an Asian-associated ancestry cluster reportedly showed fewer N-insertions in productive TCRs than the 666-donor mean, according to what a later analysis found.

This chain connects TRBV2 to TRBJ1-1; D may be TRBD1 (5 bases). The sample taken for sequencing was PBMCs. This clonotype originated in a woman in her 40s in good health and CMV-seropositive. The DNA for the CDR3 is TGTGCCAGCGGCTACAGGTCACTGAACACTGAAGCTTTCTTT. Its translation: CASGYRSLNTEAFF.